The next 8 T cell receptor beta chains were all read from a single sample in a study of T cells in Graves' hyperthyroidism and ophthalmopathy. Amplification of TCR beta CDR3 regions was performed using RNA transcripts as template. TCR CDR3 regions were first amplified by RT-PCR with HTBI primers. In TCRdb, the multiplex PCR reads were re-called with MiXCR into one record per CDR3 protein. The data contain 530,000 or so distinct CDR3 sequences, roughly 50% of them singletons. Sequenced material: peripheral blood or thyroid tissue (not recorded which). Receptor source: a young woman with Graves' hyperthyroidism.

As regards this clonotype: Since the CDR3 does not end with the conserved phenylalanine or tryptophan, this likely comes from a read error. No DNA is shown, since the ends of the CDR3 on it are uncertain; the CDR3 is the one TCRdb lists. J is TRBJ1-2 and V is TRBV20-1. The CDR3 is made up of 9 amino acids, end residues included. CDR1 is DFQATT and CDR2 is SNEGSKA in the germline V gene (reference sequence). This CDR3 is CSAPPLSGG.

Concerning this clonotype itself: A much larger clone lies a single base off, so this may be a read error. CDR3 residues: CASSLVVVIQAGGLFF. The DNA of the CDR3 is TGTGCCAGCAGCTTAGTGGTAGTCATCCAAGCCGGGGGGCTGTTTTTT. This rearrangement joins TRBV7-9 to TRBJ2-2, with D maybe TRBD2 (6 bases). The V gene's germline CDR1 is SEHNR and CDR2 FQNEAQ (reference sequence). There are 16 residues in the CDR3.

CDR3 in DNA: TGTGCCAGCAGCCACTCAGGGGTGGGATCCTACGAGCAGTACTTC. This gives the protein CASSHSGVGSYEQYF. The J gene is TRBJ2-7, the V gene TRBV11-1; D may be TRBD1 (6 bases). The CDR3 has 15 residues. Germline V gene sequence: CDR1 SGHAT, CDR2 FQDESV (reference sequence). V lost 5 bases and J 1 base, leaving 15 bases between the germline ends.

This sequence joins TRBV10-2 and TRBJ2-7; D possibly corresponds to TRBD2 (5 bases). V lost 1 base and J 7 bases, leaving 14 bases between the germline ends. Looked up from germline, CDR1 is WSHSY and CDR2 is SAAADI. The CDR3 spans 14 residues. The CDR3 protein is CASSEYGNTGEQYF. CDR3 in DNA: TGCGCCAGCAGTGAGTACGGGAACACCGGGGAGCAGTACTTC.

This clonotype was observed a few times. The genes are TRBV25-1 and TRBJ2-3; 7 nucleotides line up with TRBD2. Germline V gene sequence: CDR1 MGHDK, CDR2 SYGVNS. CDR3 size: 13 residues. With 11 bases clipped from V and 2 bases from J, the junction kept 7 bases outside the gene matches. DNA of the CDR3: TGTGCCCGAGCGGGATTAATCACAGATACGCAGTATTTT. The encoded protein is CARAGLITDTQYF.

The chain recombines TRBV7-9 with TRBJ2-3, with TRBD2 matching 10 bases. V shed 4 bases and J 5 bases; nucleotides not matched to a gene: 9. Germline values: CDR1 SEHNR, CDR2 FQNEAQ (reference sequence). The CDR3 contains 16 residues. CDR3 DNA sequence: TGTGCCAGCAGCTCCCAGCGGGAGGGACGCTTAGATACGCAGTATTTT. It encodes CASSSQREGRLDTQYF.

This clonotype was seen a handful of times. The V gene is TRBV6-2 or TRBV6-3, the J gene TRBJ2-7; D perhaps matches TRBD1 (5 bases). Trimming pared 8 bases from V and 2 bases from J, leaving 19 bases between. The CDR3 runs 15 residues. CDR1 is MNHEY, CDR2 SVGEGT, per germline. CDR3 sequence (DNA): TGTGCCAGCGGAACTCTCAGGACACTGGCCTACGAGCAGTACTTC. This translates into CASGTLRTLAYEQYF.

This clonotype was observed at least ten times. The rearrangement links TRBV6-5 to TRBJ1-4, with 7 bases that match TRBD1. Trimming took 2 bases from V and 8 from J; bases not matched to a gene: 8. Germline-derived CDR1 and CDR2 are MNHEY and SVGAGI. The CDR3 runs to 15 residues. The DNA for the CDR3 is TGTGCCAGCAGTTACGGGACAGCAGGAAAAGAAAAACTGTTTTTT. This gives the protein CASSYGTAGKEKLFF.